This is a list of T cell receptor beta chains from one sample in a study of Ad26.COV2.S vaccination and SARS-CoV-2 variants. Sequenced by immunoSEQ multiplex PCR; TCRdb stores in-frame clones only, minus some. The profile covers around 300,000 clones, with 85% to 90% appearing a single time and roughly 5% taken by the ten largest. Here the sequenced sample was peripheral blood, taken in a trial of Ad26.COV2.S vaccine versus placebo. All receptors come from a person aged 18 to 65 who received the Ad26.COV2.S COVID-19 vaccine or a placebo. CDR3s include the opening cysteine and the closing phenylalanine or tryptophan. D genes are given only for firm matches. Some rows mark clone size as missing; the rest say once, few, many or name a class of expanded clone.

clone size	D gene	V gene	J gene	CDR3 protein	CDR3 DNA
-	TRBD1	TRBV18	TRBJ1-1	CASSPQGQGASWNTEAFF	TGTGCCAGCTCACCACAGGGACAGGGGGCGAGTTGGAACACTGAAGCTTTCTTT
few	TRBD1	TRBV25-1	TRBJ1-2	CASRGQGSGYTF	TGTGCCAGCAGAGGACAGGGTTCTGGCTACACCTTC
once	-	TRBV10-3	TRBJ1-1	CAISESGGLMGMNTEAFF	TGTGCCATCAGTGAGTCAGGGGGGCTAATGGGGATGAACACTGAAGCTTTCTTT
-	-	TRBV5-6	TRBJ1-4	CASSLVGNEKLFF	TGTGCCAGCAGCTTGGTTGGGAATGAAAAACTGTTTTTT
-	-	TRBV30	TRBJ1-2	CAWSYSVRGYGYTF	TGTGCCTGGAGCTACTCGGTCAGAGGCTATGGCTACACCTTC
-	-	TRBV29-1	TRBJ2-1	CSVEAVLSYNEQFF	TGCAGCGTTGAGGCAGTCCTCTCCTACAATGAGCAGTTCTTC
-	-	TRBV5-5	TRBJ2-5	CASSLDGLGPQETQYF	TGTGCCAGCAGCTTGGATGGTTTAGGGCCACAAGAGACCCAGTACTTC
few	-	TRBV6-1	TRBJ2-3	CASSETREGRGQPTDTQYF	TGTGCCAGCAGTGAAACCAGAGAGGGGAGGGGGCAACCCACAGATACGCAGTATTTT
-	-	TRBV27	TRBJ1-2	CASSRGGVYGYTF	TGTGCCAGCAGCCGGGGGGGCGTCTATGGCTACACCTTC
-	-	TRBV27	TRBJ1-6	CASSLTGPRNNSPLHF	TGTGCCAGCAGTTTAACAGGGCCAAGGAATAATTCACCCCTCCACTTT
-	TRBD1	TRBV5-3	TRBJ1-1	CARSGWDRPIEKNTEAFF	TGTGCCAGAAGCGGGTGGGACAGGCCGATCGAAAAGAACACTGAAGCTTTCTTT
-	-	TRBV27	TRBJ1-5	CASSLSGGAGHQPQHF	TGTGCCAGCAGTTTATCGGGGGGGGCAGGACATCAGCCCCAGCATTTT
-	TRBD1	TRBV11-2	TRBJ1-3	CASSSPGGRADTIYF	TGTGCCAGCAGCTCTCCAGGGGGCAGGGCAGACACCATATATTTT
-	-	TRBV30	TRBJ1-2	CAWSVTGYDYTF	TGTGCCTGGAGTGTTACCGGCTACGACTACACCTTC
-	TRBD2	TRBV6-2/TRBV6-3	TRBJ2-2	CASSYTGGAGELFF	TGTGCCAGCAGTTACACCGGGGGGGCCGGGGAGCTGTTTTTT
-	TRBD2	TRBV4-1	TRBJ2-7	CASSQEVTSVSYEQYF	TGCGCCAGCAGCCAAGAAGTGACTAGCGTCTCCTACGAGCAGTACTTC
once	TRBD1	TRBV11-2	TRBJ2-1	CASRLHRGSYNEQFF	TGTGCCAGCAGGCTACACAGGGGCTCCTACAATGAGCAGTTCTTC
-	TRBD1	TRBV7-9	TRBJ1-5	CASSLDGTVQPQHF	TGTGCCAGCAGCTTAGACGGGACAGTTCAGCCCCAGCATTTT
-	-	TRBV27	TRBJ1-1	CASSPSGSGVVAFF	TGTGCCAGCAGTCCCTCTGGATCTGGCGTCGTAGCTTTCTTT
-	-	TRBV9	TRBJ2-3	CASSSTGGTDTQYF	TGTGCCAGCAGCTCGACGGGGGGCACAGATACGCAGTATTTT
once	-	TRBV5-6	TRBJ2-5	CASSLAGVEEKETQYF	TGTGCCAGCAGCTTGGCGGGAGTTGAGGAGAAAGAGACCCAGTACTTC
once	-	TRBV19	TRBJ1-1	CASSIGGNTEAFF	TGTGCCAGTAGTATCGGGGGGAACACTGAAGCTTTCTTT
-	TRBD2	TRBV5-5	TRBJ2-1	CASSFLAGGQGDEQFF	TGTGCCAGCAGCTTTCTAGCGGGAGGGCAAGGAGATGAGCAGTTCTTC
-	TRBD1	TRBV25-1	TRBJ1-1	CASSELQGEAFF	TGTGCCAGCAGTGAATTACAGGGGGAAGCTTTCTTT
-	TRBD1	TRBV19	TRBJ1-2	CASSIGDRGDASGYTF	TGTGCCAGTAGTATAGGGGACAGGGGAGATGCAAGTGGCTACACCTTC
once	TRBD1	TRBV30	TRBJ1-2	CAWRGQGIFDYGYTF	TGTGCCTGGAGGGGACAGGGGATTTTCGACTATGGCTACACCTTC
-	TRBD2	TRBV9	TRBJ2-3	CASSVGTRNTDTQYF	TGTGCCAGCAGCGTCGGGACTAGAAACACAGATACGCAGTATTTT
-	TRBD1	TRBV9	TRBJ2-7	CASSVAGTAYEQYF	TGTGCCAGCAGCGTAGCAGGGACAGCCTACGAGCAGTACTTC
-	TRBD1	TRBV11-1	TRBJ1-6	CASSDNPGQYNSPLHF	TGTGCCAGCAGCGACAACCCGGGACAGTATAATTCACCCCTCCACTTT
-	-	TRBV6-1	TRBJ1-1	CASSDAGLHTEAFF	TGTGCCAGCAGTGATGCCGGTCTTCACACTGAAGCTTTCTTT
-	TRBD2	TRBV7-2	TRBJ2-7	CASSLGGDSYEQYF	TGTGCCAGCAGCCTCGGGGGGGACTCCTACGAGCAGTACTTC
once	-	TRBV7-2	TRBJ1-1	CASSLNRARTEAFF	TGTGCCAGCAGCTTAAACAGGGCCCGGACTGAAGCTTTCTTT
-	-	TRBV19	TRBJ1-3	CASSILPDGNSGNTIYF	TGTGCCAGTAGTATTCTTCCGGACGGGAACTCTGGAAACACCATATATTTT
-	-	TRBV7-9	TRBJ2-7	CASSLVEGGSYEQYF	TGTGCCAGCAGCTTAGTCGAGGGGGGATCCTACGAGCAGTACTTC
-	-	TRBV6-5	TRBJ1-3	CASRSGGSGNTIYF	TGTGCCAGCAGGTCGGGGGGCTCTGGAAACACCATATATTTT
once	TRBD1	TRBV6-1	TRBJ2-5	CASSERDRGSWETQYF	TGTGCCAGCAGTGAACGGGACAGGGGGTCGTGGGAGACCCAGTACTTC
-	TRBD2	TRBV6-1	TRBJ2-1	CASSGTSGAYGNEQFF	TGTGCCAGCAGTGGGACTAGCGGGGCGTATGGCAATGAGCAGTTCTTC
-	-	TRBV18	TRBJ1-2	CASSPSGDGLYGYTF	TGTGCCAGCTCACCTTCAGGTGATGGCCTCTATGGCTACACCTTC
-	-	TRBV21-1	TRBJ2-4	CASSKGRNKNIQYF	TGTGCCAGCAGCAAGGGCAGAAACAAAAACATTCAGTACTTC
-	-	TRBV5-1	TRBJ1-1	CASSLDGTNTEAFF	TGCGCCAGCAGCTTGGACGGAACGAACACTGAAGCTTTCTTT
-	TRBD1	TRBV29-1	TRBJ2-1	CSVHQGDDEQFF	TGCAGCGTTCACCAGGGGGACGATGAGCAGTTCTTC
-	-	TRBV18	TRBJ2-2	CASSQGTGELFF	TGTGCCAGCTCCCAGGGGACCGGGGAGCTGTTTTTT
once	TRBD2	TRBV7-2	TRBJ2-7	CASSLEGGRAYEQYF	TGTGCCAGCAGCTTAGAAGGCGGGAGGGCCTACGAGCAGTACTTC
-	-	TRBV2	TRBJ1-6	CASSENPPRGHF	TGTGCCAGCAGTGAAAACCCGCCCCGGGGTCACTTT
-	-	TRBV3-1/TRBV3-2	TRBJ2-5	CASSRGRGGETQYF	TGTGCCAGCAGCAGAGGAAGAGGGGGGGAGACCCAGTACTTC
-	-	TRBV9	TRBJ2-1	CASSVVGSSYNEQFF	TGTGCCAGCAGCGTAGTAGGGAGCTCCTACAATGAGCAGTTCTTC
-	TRBD2	TRBV5-4	TRBJ2-7	CASSWGLAGQAYEQYF	TGTGCCAGCAGCTGGGGACTAGCGGGGCAAGCCTACGAGCAGTACTTC
-	-	TRBV19	TRBJ1-4	CASSRGMGGDEKLFF	TGTGCCAGTAGTAGAGGAATGGGAGGGGATGAAAAACTGTTTTTT